This TCR beta chain was sequenced during a study of T cells in Graves' hyperthyroidism and ophthalmopathy. Germline CDR1 and CDR2: MNHNS and SASEGT. The CDR3 loop spans 14 amino acids. V lost 7 bases, J lost 2 bases, and 14 bases lay in between. At least ten counts were recorded for this clonotype. Its antigen is undetermined. Study-level findings and limits: Among clonotypes expanded in thyroid above 0.001, most were also found in blood.

Amplified TCR beta CDR3 regions derived from RNA transcripts. Carried out on the TCR CDR3, a first-round RT-PCR used the HTBI primer set. TCRdb fed the multiplex PCR reads into MiXCR, producing one record per CDR3 protein. This table holds around 600,000 distinct CDR3 sequences, 13% to 15% found once. The chain uses TRBV6-1 and TRBJ1-1, with D possibly being TRBD1 (6 bases). This receptor was identified in a woman aged 18 to 35 with Graves' ophthalmopathy. Sequencing was carried out using blood. CDR3 sequence: CASTGQQGNTEAFF. DNA for the CDR3: TGTGCCAGCACCGGACAACAGGGCAACACTGAAGCTTTCTTT.